Below, 26 T cell receptor beta chains from the same sample are listed, as sequenced in a study of control samples from healthy donors and cancer patients. Clones were read by immunoSEQ multiplex PCR, and TCRdb kept only the in-frame ones, dropping some. The sample includes about 14,000 clones, about 80% of them seen just once. Sequencing was carried out using formalin-fixed, paraffin-embedded tissue. These receptors were obtained from a female donor with lung cancer.

The chain combines TRBV19 with TRBJ2-7; TRBD2 aligns across 8 bases. V trimming: 6 bases; J trimming: 7 bases; junction bases outside the gene matches: 8. There are 13 residues in the CDR3. Germline assignment: CDR1 LNHDA and CDR2 SQIVND (reference sequence). The CDR3 DNA reads TGTGCCAGTAGCCCCCGGGAGGGTGGTGAGCAGTACTTC. Amino acid sequence: CASSPREGGEQYF.

The J gene is TRBJ2-1, the V gene TRBV30; 7 bases map to TRBD2. The germline CDR1 and CDR2 sequences are GTSNPN and SVGIG (reference sequence). This CDR3 is 15 amino acids long. V was clipped by 4 bases and J by 7 bases; unmatched bases: 13. CDR3 residues: CAWKLPGRRTNEQFF. CDR3 coding DNA: TGTGCCTGGAAGTTGCCCGGGAGGAGGACTAATGAGCAGTTCTTC. Together with reference TRBV30 and TRBJ2-1, the CDR3 gives the full variable domain: SQTIHQWPATLVQPVGSPLSLECTVEGTSNPNLYWYRQAAGRGLQLLFYSVGIGQISSEVPQNLSASRPQDRQFILSSKKLLLSDSGFYLCAWKLPGRRTNEQFFGPGTRLTVL.

The chain employs TRBV5-5 and TRBJ1-2; possible D gene TRBD1, 6 bases. The CDR3 loop spans 13 amino acids. Germline values: CDR1 SGHKS, CDR2 YYEKEE (reference sequence). Deletions cut 2 bases from V and 5 bases from J, with 10 bases between. This CDR3 is CASSFRTAYGYTF. The CDR3 nucleotides are TGTGCCAGCAGCTTCCGGACAGCGTATGGCTACACCTTC.

CDR3 amino acids: CASSLRGLGALYEQYF. The DNA for the CDR3 is TGTGCCAGCAGTCTTAGGGGACTAGGAGCCCTTTACGAGCAGTACTTC. J is TRBJ2-7 and V is TRBV27; 8 bases map to TRBD2. V trimming: 5 bases; J trimming: 4 bases; junction bases outside the gene matches: 13. CDR1 MNHEY and CDR2 SMNVEV come from the germline V gene (reference sequence). The CDR3 loop spans 16 amino acids.

The chain uses TRBV10-3 and TRBJ1-2; no clear D gene. The germline V gene has CDR1 ENHRY and CDR2 SYGVKD. The CDR3 covers 14 residues. Trimming pared 7 bases from V and 0 bases from J, leaving 12 bases between. The CDR3 protein is CAINRESSNYGYTF. The CDR3 bases are TGTGCCATCAATCGGGAGTCTTCTAACTATGGCTACACCTTC.

V is TRBV9 and J is TRBJ2-7, with 7 bases fitting TRBD2. Germline CDR1 SGDLS, CDR2 YYNGEE. The CDR3 totals 15 residues. Losses at the gene ends were 0 bases for V and 4 bases for J; bases not matched to a gene: 7. The CDR3 reads CASSVGGGPNYEQYF. CDR3 DNA sequence: TGTGCCAGCAGCGTAGGGGGGGGACCGAATTACGAGCAGTACTTC.

The genes are TRBV9 and TRBJ2-5; 11 bases align to TRBD1. CDR3 size: 17 residues. The germline V gene encodes CDR1 SGDLS and CDR2 YYNGEE. V dropped 0 bases and J dropped 6; count of bases not matched to a gene: 10. CDR3 in amino acids: CASSVGPGQGAIKTQYF. DNA for the CDR3: TGTGCCAGCAGCGTAGGCCCTGGACAGGGGGCGATAAAGACCCAGTACTTC.

J is TRBJ1-3 and V is TRBV6-1; a possible D gene is TRBD1 (6 bases). Germline assignment: CDR1 MNHNS and CDR2 SASEGT. The CDR3 extends over 15 amino acids. The V end was cut by 0 bases, the J end by 2 bases, with 8 bases between. The CDR3 DNA sequence: TGTGCCAGCAGTGAAGCGGAGGGGGCTGGAAACACCATATATTTT. Translating it yields CASSEAEGAGNTIYF.

V usage is TRBV5-4 and J usage is TRBJ2-3, with 13 bases aligning to TRBD2. This CDR3 is built from 16 residues. Germline V CDR1 and CDR2: SGHNT, YYREEE (reference sequence). V dropped 4 bases and J dropped 5; count of bases not matched to a gene: 7. The CDR3 region is CASSRTSGGRGDTQYF. CDR3 in DNA: TGTGCCAGCAGCCGGACTAGCGGGGGCCGGGGAGATACGCAGTATTTT. Supplemented by reference TRBV5-4 and TRBJ2-3, the full variable domain reads ETGVTQSPTHLIKTRGQQVTLRCSSQSGHNTVSWYQQALGQGPQFIFQYYREEENGRGNFPPRFSGLQFPNYSSELNVNALELDDSALYLCASSRTSGGRGDTQYFGPGTRLTVL.

The chain carries TRBV5-4 and TRBJ1-1; TRBD1 might be the D (5 bases). Germline V gives CDR1 SGHNT, CDR2 YYREEE (reference sequence). The V gene lost 1 base and the J gene lost 1 base, with 11 bases spanning the gap. The CDR3 length is 15 residues. The CDR3 here is CASSLMGGPNTEAFF. As DNA, the CDR3 is TGTGCCAGCAGCTTGATGGGGGGTCCGAACACTGAAGCTTTCTTT.

The rearrangement joins TRBV6-5 to TRBJ2-3; D could derive from TRBD1 or TRBD2 (5 bases each). Trimming shortened V by 6 bases and J by 4 bases, and 11 bases separated the two germline ends. The CDR3 runs 13 residues. CDR1 is MNHEY and CDR2 is SVGAGI in the germline V gene. CDR3 DNA sequence: TGTGCCAGCAGAACCCCGGGGCCAGATACGCAGTATTTT. Protein product: CASRTPGPDTQYF.

This chain joins TRBV3-1 (or the pseudogene TRBV3-2) and TRBJ2-3; D is ambiguous. Trimming cost V 7 bases and J 4 bases, with 12 bases left between them. CDR3 length: 13 amino acids. Germline V gene lookup returns CDR1 LGHDT and CDR2 YNNKEL (reference sequence). CDR3 sequence reads: CASKHNPADTQYF. In nucleotides, the CDR3 is TGTGCCAGCAAGCACAACCCCGCAGATACGCAGTATTTT.

This clone has only one observation. The same CDR3 also results from other DNA sequences found in this sample. The chain links TRBV6-5 to TRBJ1-5; 8 positions match TRBD1. The CDR3 spans 14 residues. Germline CDR1 is MNHEY and CDR2 is SVGAGI. With V trimmed by 5 bases and J by 2 bases, 2 bases remained unmatched. The CDR3 spells CASSRTGRNQPQHF. As DNA, the CDR3 is TGTGCCAGCAGTCGGACAGGGCGCAATCAGCCCCAGCATTTT.

The chain recombines TRBV5-1 with TRBJ2-7; 7 positions match TRBD1. J gave up 5 bases and V 5 bases, and 7 bases lay outside the gene matches. The CDR3 loop spans 13 amino acids. Germline loops: CDR1 SGHRS, CDR2 YFSETQ. CDR3 residues: CASSYRGTNEQYF. The CDR3 nucleotides read TGCGCCAGCAGTTACAGGGGTACCAACGAGCAGTACTTC.

This chain uses TRBV6-5 with TRBJ1-2; D gene unclear. Looked up from germline, CDR1 is MNHEY and CDR2 is SVGAGI. There are 12 residues in the CDR3. Trimming stripped 2 bases from V and 8 bases from J, with 9 bases between. CDR3 in DNA: TGTGCCAGCAGTTACCTAGGTTCAGGCTACACCTTC. It yields the protein CASSYLGSGYTF.

This clone was seen just once. The V gene is TRBV7-9, the J gene TRBJ2-5; D is perhaps TRBD1 or TRBD2 (5 bases each). V was clipped by 3 bases and J by 4 bases, with 9 bases between them. This CDR3 has 13 residues. Germline assignment: CDR1 SEHNR and CDR2 FQNEAQ (reference sequence). The CDR3 coding sequence is TGTGCCAGCAGCTTCCGGGGCTTAGAGACCCAGTACTTC. Translating it yields CASSFRGLETQYF.

The chain uses TRBV2 and TRBJ1-1, with TRBD1 matching 7 bases. V was clipped by 3 bases and J by 3 bases; unmatched bases: 4. This CDR3 contains 14 residues. In germline, CDR1 is SNHLY, CDR2 FYNNEI. CDR3 nucleotides: TGTGCCAGCAGTGAGGCGGGACAGTACACTGAAGCTTTCTTT. This sequence encodes CASSEAGQYTEAFF.

The chain carries TRBV2 and TRBJ1-5; possible D gene TRBD1, 5 bases. The V gene's germline CDR1 is SNHLY and CDR2 FYNNEI. Trimming pared 4 bases from V and 0 bases from J, leaving 10 bases between. The CDR3 extends over 15 amino acids. This chain's CDR3 is CASSGDAHSNQPQHF. As DNA, the CDR3 is TGTGCCAGCAGTGGGGACGCACATAGCAATCAGCCCCAGCATTTT.

This clone is a singleton in its sample. This chain links TRBV7-2 with TRBJ1-2; D is unclear. Germline assignment: CDR1 SGHTA and CDR2 FQGNSA. Trimming cost V 0 bases and J 5 bases, with 16 bases left between them. This CDR3 spans 16 amino acids. The CDR3 sequence is CASSLALGGSQYGYTF. For the CDR3, the DNA is TGTGCCAGCAGCTTAGCGCTAGGAGGGTCACAGTATGGCTACACCTTC.

This clone was detected once. This chain links TRBV13 with TRBJ2-4; 9 nucleotides match TRBD1. The CDR3 is 16 residues long. The V gene end was trimmed by 4 bases and the J gene end by 2 bases; junction bases not matched to a gene: 6. CDR1 and CDR2 from the germline V gene are PRHDT and FYEKMQ (reference sequence). CDR3 region: CASSSQTGGSKNIQYF. The CDR3 DNA follows: TGTGCCAGCAGCTCCCAAACAGGGGGCTCCAAAAACATTCAGTACTTC.

The J gene is TRBJ1-5, the V gene TRBV5-5; a possible D gene is TRBD1 (5 bases). The CDR3 runs to 15 residues. The germline V and J ends were trimmed by 0 bases and 2 bases, with 9 bases remaining between them. From germline, CDR1 is SGHKS and CDR2 YYEKEE (reference sequence). The CDR3: CASSLGEGRNQPQHF. In DNA form, the CDR3 reads TGTGCCAGCAGCTTGGGAGAGGGGCGCAATCAGCCCCAGCATTTT. Full variable domain (remainder filled in from reference TRBV5-5 and TRBJ1-5): DAGVTQSPTHLIKTRGQQVTLRCSPISGHKSVSWYQQVLGQGPQFIFQYYEKEERGRGNFPDRFSARQFPNYSSELNVNALLLGDSALYLCASSLGEGRNQPQHFGDGTRLSIL.

The genes are TRBV11-2 and TRBJ1-5; D is unresolved. Trimming shortened V by 5 bases and J by 2 bases, and 13 bases separated the two germline ends. Germline V CDR1 and CDR2: SGHAT, FQNNGV. This CDR3 is built from 15 residues. DNA of the CDR3: TGTGCCAGCAGCCTTATCGGGGTGGGCAATCAGCCCCAGCATTTT. Protein sequence: CASSLIGVGNQPQHF.

The gene calls are TRBV5-6 and TRBJ2-7, with D unclear. The V and J ends lost 1 base and 4 bases respectively, with 9 bases between them. The CDR3 runs to 13 residues. Germline CDR1 reads SGHDT; CDR2 reads YYEEEE. The CDR3 DNA sequence: TGTGCCAGCAGCTTGCGTCTAGATTACGAGCAGTACTTC. Translation: CASSLRLDYEQYF.

To note about this clone: This may be a read error, as it is one base from a much larger clone. In the same sample, other DNA sequences code for this CDR3. V usage is TRBV4-3 and J usage is TRBJ2-7, with D perhaps matching TRBD1 (5 bases). Germline loops: CDR1 LGHNA, CDR2 YSLEER. The CDR3 loop spans 14 amino acids. CDR3 protein: CASSQDYAGYEQYF. As DNA, the CDR3 is TGCGCCAGCAGCCAAGATTACGCAGGGTACGAACAGTACTTC.

The chain carries TRBV19 and TRBJ2-7, with a tentative D call TRBD2 (5 bases). This CDR3 is built from 13 residues. Germline V gene data show CDR1 as LNHDA and CDR2 as SQIVND (reference sequence). Trimming took 5 bases from V and 3 from J, leaving 11 bases between them. CDR3: CASSPAAGYEQYF. The CDR3 DNA follows: TGTGCCAGTAGTCCAGCGGCAGGCTACGAGCAGTACTTC.

The J gene is TRBJ2-2, the V gene TRBV12-3 or TRBV12-4; 8 nucleotides match TRBD2. The junction had 8 bases not matched to a gene; V was cut back by 4 bases and J by 13 bases. This CDR3 has 13 amino acids. CDR3 sequence: CASSWVREGSLFF. The DNA for the CDR3 is TGTGCCAGCAGTTGGGTCCGGGAGGGATCGCTGTTTTTT.